The rows below give T cell receptor beta chains drawn from one sample of a study of human T cells and chemical hapten exposure. TCRdb used MiXCR to reprocess the RACE reads, holding one entry per CDR3 protein. The sample records nearly 350,000 distinct CDR3 sequences, around 6.9% being singletons. This specimen consisted of whole blood, obtained in connection with sensitization to the hapten diphenylcyclopropenone (DPC). The receptors stem from a woman younger than 30 with alopecia areata. Some clones in this sample may be carry-over from other donors' samples. Both conserved end residues are part of each CDR3. D genes are given only for firm matches. Only part of the rows carry a size: once, few, many, or a class if the clone is expanded.

TRBD1 . TRBJ2-7 TRBV5-1 CASSSSPGTGLYEQYF TGCGCCAGCAGCAGTTCCCCCGGGACAGGGTTATACGAGCAGTACTTC
. many TRBJ2-7 TRBV5-6 CASSLDRNDEQYF TGTGCCAGCAGCTTGGACCGGAATGACGAGCAGTACTTC
. . TRBJ2-7 TRBV9 CASSVDPATYEQYF TGTGCCAGCAGCGTAGACCCAGCAACCTACGAGCAGTACTTC
. many TRBJ2-1 TRBV6-2/TRBV6-3 CASSYPNEQFF TGTGCCAGCAGTTACCCCAATGAGCAGTTCTTC
. few TRBJ2-7 TRBV18 CASSLGPGPYEQYF TGTGCCAGCTCACTCGGTCCCGGCCCCTACGAGCAGTACTTC
. few TRBJ2-3 TRBV7-2 CASSPQGAGLRDTQYF TGTGCCAGCAGCCCCCAAGGCGCGGGGCTTCGGGATACGCAGTATTTT
. many TRBJ2-6 TRBV6-2/TRBV6-3 CASSYSETATGANVLTF TGTGCCAGCAGTTACTCGGAAACGGCCACTGGGGCCAACGTCCTGACTTTC
. many TRBJ1-1 TRBV4-1 CASSRTGDSNTEAFF TGCGCCAGCAGCAGAACCGGGGATTCGAACACTGAAGCTTTCTTT
. . TRBJ1-3 TRBV6-5 CASSYSNRPRISSGNTIYF TGTGCCAGCAGTTACTCGAACAGGCCCAGAATTTCCTCTGGAAACACCATATATTTT
. . TRBJ1-5 TRBV7-2 CASSRQSYERQPQHF TGTGCCAGCAGCAGACAGTCGTATGAACGTCAGCCCCAGCATTTT
TRBD2 few TRBJ2-1 TRBV5-1 CASSKGLASYNEQFF TGCGCCAGCAGCAAAGGACTAGCCTCCTACAATGAGCAGTTCTTC
TRBD2 few TRBJ2-1 TRBV25-1 CASSEYLAGGPGNEQFF TGTGCCAGCAGTGAGTACTTAGCGGGGGGGCCCGGGAATGAGCAGTTCTTC
TRBD1 many TRBJ1-6 TRBV12-3/TRBV12-4 CASSLRTGLNSPLHF TGTGCCAGCAGTTTAAGGACAGGGCTTAATTCACCCCTCCACTTT
. . TRBJ1-1 TRBV6-2/TRBV6-3 CASSYSWRDMNTEAFF TGTGCCAGCAGTTACTCGTGGAGGGACATGAACACTGAAGCTTTCTTT
. few TRBJ1-1 TRBV29-1 CSVEESWRDTEAFF TGCAGCGTTGAAGAATCATGGCGGGACACTGAAGCTTTCTTT
. . TRBJ2-7 TRBV4-3 CASSQDISSSYEQYF TGCGCCAGCAGCCAAGATATTAGTAGCTCCTACGAGCAGTACTTC
. many TRBJ1-5 TRBV11-2 CASSFEDTGPQHF TGTGCCAGCAGCTTCGAAGATACGGGGCCCCAGCATTTT
. few TRBJ2-7 TRBV10-3 CAISELSRTYEQYF TGTGCCATCAGTGAGCTCAGCCGGACCTACGAGCAGTACTTC
. few TRBJ1-1 TRBV12-3/TRBV12-4 CASSLSESAEAFF TGTGCCAGCAGTTTATCCGAGTCTGCTGAAGCTTTCTTT
. few TRBJ2-5 TRBV3-1 CASSQSPGEETQYF TGTGCCAGCAGCCAATCTCCAGGGGAAGAGACCCAGTACTTC
. many TRBJ1-1 TRBV12-3/TRBV12-4 CASSLNRVTEAFF TGTGCCAGCAGTTTAAACAGGGTCACTGAAGCTTTCTTT
TRBD2 many TRBJ2-3 TRBV2 CASSREDGGAGADTQYF TGTGCCAGCAGCCGTGAGGACGGGGGGGCCGGGGCAGATACGCAGTATTTT
. many TRBJ2-3 TRBV20-1 CSASYRQITDTQYF TGCAGTGCTAGTTACCGGCAGATCACAGATACGCAGTATTTT
. . TRBJ2-1 TRBV9 CASSSGLTNEQFF TGTGCCAGCAGCTCAGGGTTAACCAATGAGCAGTTCTTC
TRBD1 many TRBJ2-3 TRBV28 CASSLGSGGASDTQYF TGTGCCAGCAGTTTAGGTTCAGGGGGCGCGTCAGATACGCAGTATTTT
. . TRBJ2-3 TRBV28 CAGGDGRTDTQYF TGTGCGGGGGGTGACGGGCGCACAGATACGCAGTATTTT
. few TRBJ1-4 TRBV10-3 CAISESKGPNEKLFF TGTGCCATCAGTGAGTCGAAGGGCCCAAATGAAAAACTGTTTTTT
. . TRBJ1-6 TRBV18 CASSPPGPKHSPLHF TGTGCCAGCTCACCACCGGGACCCAAGCATTCACCCCTCCACTTT
. few TRBJ1-3 TRBV5-1 CASSLMGGSSGNTIYF TGCGCCAGCAGCTTGATGGGGGGAAGCTCCGGAAACACCATATATTTT
. few TRBJ1-4 TRBV6-2/TRBV6-3 CASVQSYLEKLFF TGTGCCAGCGTACAGTCCTACCTTGAAAAACTGTTTTTT
TRBD1 few TRBJ2-7 TRBV5-5 CASSRTGFYEQYF TGTGCCAGCAGCCGGACAGGTTTCTACGAGCAGTACTTC
TRBD1 . TRBJ1-2 TRBV7-8 CASSLYTGGPYGYTF TGTGCCAGCAGCTTATACACAGGGGGCCCCTATGGCTACACCTTC
. few TRBJ2-6 TRBV19 CASEGRTGYGANVLTF TGTGCCAGCGAAGGAAGAACAGGGTACGGGGCCAACGTCCTGACTTTC
TRBD2 few TRBJ2-3 TRBV5-4 CASSLKSSGVTDTQYF TGTGCCAGCAGCTTGAAGTCTAGCGGGGTCACAGATACGCAGTATTTT
. few TRBJ2-1 TRBV7-2 CASSYRGLHEQFF TGTGCCAGCAGCTATCGGGGGCTCCATGAGCAGTTCTTC
. many TRBJ1-2 TRBV7-8 CASSPFRIPPPTYGYTF TGTGCCAGCAGCCCCTTCAGAATACCACCGCCTACCTATGGCTACACCTTC
. few TRBJ2-2 TRBV3-1 CASSQGPLRGELFF TGTGCCAGCAGCCAAGGTCCCCTCCGGGGGGAGCTGTTTTTT
. many TRBJ2-3 TRBV10-3 CATERAPSTDTQYF TGTGCCACCGAGAGGGCACCTAGCACAGATACGCAGTATTTT
TRBD2 many TRBJ2-2 TRBV29-1 CSGLATGGTGELFF TGCAGCGGATTAGCGACCGGGGGGACCGGGGAGCTGTTTTTT
. many TRBJ1-1 TRBV12-3/TRBV12-4 CASSLEPGSKAFF TGTGCCAGCAGTTTAGAACCGGGATCTAAAGCTTTCTTT
TRBD1 . TRBJ2-6 TRBV29-1 CSEQNRGLISGANVLTF TGCAGCGAACAAAACAGGGGGCTTATATCTGGGGCCAACGTCCTGACTTTC
. many TRBJ1-2 TRBV4-2 CASSQDRAPSGKYGYTF TGTGCCAGCAGCCAAGATAGGGCACCATCCGGGAAGTATGGCTACACCTTC
TRBD2 few TRBJ2-1 TRBV5-1 CASSWTLAGGPEEQFF TGCGCCAGCAGCTGGACACTAGCGGGGGGGCCCGAAGAGCAGTTCTTC
. . TRBJ1-1 TRBV4-1 CASSGRSTEAFF TGCGCCAGCAGCGGAAGGAGCACTGAAGCTTTCTTT
. few TRBJ2-5 TRBV14 CASRDAFQETQYF TGTGCCAGCAGGGACGCGTTCCAAGAGACCCAGTACTTC
TRBD1 . TRBJ1-5 TRBV7-9 CASSRGGAGNQPQHF TGTGCCAGCAGCCGAGGGGGCGCGGGGAATCAGCCCCAGCATTTT
TRBD2 . TRBJ2-7 TRBV7-8 CASSLAGLEQYF TGTGCCAGCAGCTTAGCGGGACTAGAGCAGTACTTC
. few TRBJ2-2 TRBV28 CASSSTSGRSAGFNTGELFF TGTGCCAGCAGCTCCACCTCAGGGCGGTCGGCGGGATTCAACACCGGGGAGCTGTTTTTT
. . TRBJ2-7 TRBV7-2 CASSSYRDNYEQYF TGTGCCAGCAGCTCGTACAGGGACAACTACGAGCAGTACTTC
. few TRBJ1-5 TRBV20-1 CSARDRDIPGDQPQHF TGCAGTGCTAGAGATAGGGACATCCCAGGGGATCAGCCCCAGCATTTT
. many TRBJ1-5 TRBV9 CASSKTDGNQPQHF TGTGCCAGCAGCAAAACAGACGGCAATCAGCCCCAGCATTTT
. . TRBJ1-4 TRBV11-2 CASRSLDEKLFF TGTGCCAGCAGGTCCCTAGATGAAAAACTGTTTTTT
TRBD2 many TRBJ2-5 TRBV4-3 CASSQDNGRSGTQYF TGCGCCAGCAGCCAAGATAACGGGAGGTCGGGAACCCAGTACTTC